This is a list of T cell receptor beta chains from one sample in a study of blood T cell repertoires in COVID-19. The assay was immunoSEQ multiplex PCR, and TCRdb's table has in-frame clones only and misses some. The repertoire holds 200,000 to 250,000 clones, with over 75% as singletons. The material sequenced was PBMCs or T cells enriched from blood (not recorded which). The source of these receptors is a woman aged 40 to 55 with acute COVID-19. Both conserved end residues are part of each CDR3. The D gene is left open where the match is weak. Only some rows state a clone size, as once, few, many or a class for expanded clones.

clone_size	d_call	v_call	j_call	cdr3_aa	cdr3_nt
-	-	TRBV5-4	TRBJ1-2	CASSRNHRDLNYGYTF	TGTGCCAGCAGCCGAAACCACAGGGATCTTAACTATGGCTACACCTTC
-	-	TRBV18	TRBJ1-1	CASSVSGTENTEAFF	TGTGCCAGCTCGGTCTCGGGTACGGAGAACACTGAAGCTTTCTTT
-	-	TRBV10-3	TRBJ1-1	CAINDGGTEAFF	TGTGCCATCAACGATGGGGGGACTGAAGCTTTCTTT
-	-	TRBV3-1/TRBV3-2	TRBJ1-2	CASSQDSGDGYTF	TGTGCCAGCAGCCAAGATAGCGGGGATGGCTACACCTTC
once	-	TRBV6-5	TRBJ1-2	CASCGGYYGYTF	TGTGCCAGCTGCGGGGGCTACTATGGCTACACCTTC
-	-	TRBV21-1	TRBJ1-5	CASSNGGQGIGGRQPQHF	TGTGCCAGCAGCAATGGCGGACAGGGGATAGGGGGCAGACAGCCCCAGCATTTT
-	TRBD2	TRBV4-2	TRBJ2-3	CASSLPLAGGGDTQYF	TGTGCCAGCAGCCTACCACTAGCGGGAGGTGGAGATACGCAGTATTTT
-	TRBD2	TRBV6-4	TRBJ2-5	CASSVSLAGSTQYF	TGTGCCAGCAGTGTCAGTCTAGCGGGGTCGACCCAGTACTTC
-	-	TRBV3-1/TRBV3-2	TRBJ2-2	CASSPLRGTGELFF	TGTGCCAGCAGCCCGCTAAGGGGGACCGGGGAGCTGTTTTTT
-	TRBD1	TRBV30	TRBJ1-4	CAWSVDRVTNEKLFF	TGTGCCTGGAGTGTGGACAGGGTAACTAATGAAAAACTGTTTTTT
few	-	TRBV5-6	TRBJ1-5	CASSWGMGGQPQHF	TGTGCCAGCAGCTGGGGAATGGGGGGTCAGCCCCAGCATTTT
-	-	TRBV6-2/TRBV6-3	TRBJ2-6	CASSYSGASGANVLTF	TGTGCCAGCAGTTACTCTGGGGCGTCCGGGGCCAACGTCCTGACTTTC
-	TRBD1	TRBV11-2	TRBJ1-1	CASSSRTGASTEAFF	TGTGCCAGCAGCTCGCGGACAGGGGCGAGCACTGAAGCTTTCTTT
few	-	TRBV5-8	TRBJ2-1	CASSYTYNEQFF	TGTGCCAGCAGCTATACATACAATGAGCAGTTCTTC
-	-	TRBV27	TRBJ1-3	CASSFTGENTIYF	TGTGCCAGCAGTTTTACGGGTGAAAACACCATATATTTT
-	TRBD1	TRBV28	TRBJ2-1	CASRRPPGTGYDNEQFF	TGTGCCAGCAGGAGACCCCCCGGGACAGGGTACGACAATGAGCAGTTCTTC